This T cell receptor (beta chain) derives from a study of CD8+CD57+ T cells in acquired aplastic anemia. Genomic DNA templated the TCR beta VDJ and CDR3 profiling. TCRdb re-derived calls from the reads in MiXCR, one entry per CDR3 protein. This sample carries about 190,000 distinct CDR3 sequences, roughly half of them seen once, and the ten largest clones take about 15%. Material: sorted CD4+, CD8+, or CD8+CD57+ T cells (not recorded which) from PBMCs. The origin of this receptor is a human donor in good health, serving as a control.

Written as DNA, the CDR3 is TGCGCCAGCAGCGGACTAGCGGGGGTGGGTGAGCAGTTCTTC. Encoded protein: CASSGLAGVGEQFF. V is TRBV5-1 and J is TRBJ2-1; TRBD2 matches at 13 bases. V shed 4 bases, J shed 9 bases, and the junction held 4 bases outside the gene matches. Germline-derived CDR1 and CDR2 are SGHRS and YFSETQ. This CDR3 comprises 14 residues.